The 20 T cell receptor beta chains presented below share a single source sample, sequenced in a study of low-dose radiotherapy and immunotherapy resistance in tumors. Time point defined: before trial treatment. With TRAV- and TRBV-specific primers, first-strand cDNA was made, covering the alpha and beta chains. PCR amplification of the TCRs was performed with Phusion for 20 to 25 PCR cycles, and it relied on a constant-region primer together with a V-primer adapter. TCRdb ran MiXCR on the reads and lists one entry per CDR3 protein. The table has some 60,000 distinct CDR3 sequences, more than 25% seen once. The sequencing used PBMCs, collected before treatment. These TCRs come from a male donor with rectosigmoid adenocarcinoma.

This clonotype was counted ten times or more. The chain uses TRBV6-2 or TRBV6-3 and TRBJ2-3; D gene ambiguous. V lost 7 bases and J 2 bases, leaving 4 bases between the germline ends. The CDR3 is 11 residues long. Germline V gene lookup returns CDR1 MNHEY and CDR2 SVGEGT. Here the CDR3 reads CASTNTDTQYF. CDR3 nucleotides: TGTGCCAGCACCAACACAGATACGCAGTATTTT.

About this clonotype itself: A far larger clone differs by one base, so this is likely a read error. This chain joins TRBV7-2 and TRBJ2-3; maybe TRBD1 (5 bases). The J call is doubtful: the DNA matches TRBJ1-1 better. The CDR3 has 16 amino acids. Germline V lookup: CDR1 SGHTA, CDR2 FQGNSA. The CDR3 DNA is TGTGCCAGCAGCTTAGGGGCGTACAGGATGAACACTGAAGCTTTCTTT. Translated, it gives CASSLGAYRMNTEAFF.

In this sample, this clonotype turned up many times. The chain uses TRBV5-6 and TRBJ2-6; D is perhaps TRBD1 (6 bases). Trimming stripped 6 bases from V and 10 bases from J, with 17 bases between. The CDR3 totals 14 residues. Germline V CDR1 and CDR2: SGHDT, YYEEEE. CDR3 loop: CASNHRDLINVLTF. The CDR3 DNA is TGTGCCAGCAACCACAGGGACCTGATAAACGTCCTGACTTTC.

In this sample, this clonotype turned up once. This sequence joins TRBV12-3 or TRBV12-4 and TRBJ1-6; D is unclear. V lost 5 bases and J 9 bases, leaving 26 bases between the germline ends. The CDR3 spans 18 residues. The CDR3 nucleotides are TGTGCCAGCAGTCCCTCATACTCGACAACGGTGATAGGTTCACCCCTCCACTTT. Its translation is CASSPSYSTTVIGSPLHF.

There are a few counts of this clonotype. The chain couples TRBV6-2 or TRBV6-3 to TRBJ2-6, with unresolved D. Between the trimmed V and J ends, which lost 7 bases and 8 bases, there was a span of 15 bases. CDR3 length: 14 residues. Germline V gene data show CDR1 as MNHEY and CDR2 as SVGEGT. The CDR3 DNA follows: TGTGCCAGCACCCTTCTAGGAGAGACCAACGTCCTGACTTTC. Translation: CASTLLGETNVLTF.

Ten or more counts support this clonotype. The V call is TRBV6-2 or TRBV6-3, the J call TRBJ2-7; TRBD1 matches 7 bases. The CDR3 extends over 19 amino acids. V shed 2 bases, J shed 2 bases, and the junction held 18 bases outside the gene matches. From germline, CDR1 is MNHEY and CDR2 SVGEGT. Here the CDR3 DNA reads TGTGCCAGCAGTTACCCCTCGACAGGGCTAAAGGCTAAAACCTACGAGCAGTACTTC. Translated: CASSYPSTGLKAKTYEQYF.

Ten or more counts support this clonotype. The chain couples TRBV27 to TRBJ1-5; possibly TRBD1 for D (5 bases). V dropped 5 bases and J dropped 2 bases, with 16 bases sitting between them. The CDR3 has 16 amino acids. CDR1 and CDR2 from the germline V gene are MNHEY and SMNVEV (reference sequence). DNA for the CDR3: TGTGCCAGCAGTAAAAGCTGGGGGTCTCGCAATCAGCCCCAGCATTTT. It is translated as CASSKSWGSRNQPQHF.

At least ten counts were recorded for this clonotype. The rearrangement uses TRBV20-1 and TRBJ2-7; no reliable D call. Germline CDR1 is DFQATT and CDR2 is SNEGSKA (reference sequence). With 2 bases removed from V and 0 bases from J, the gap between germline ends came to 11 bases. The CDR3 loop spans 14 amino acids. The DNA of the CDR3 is TGCAGTGCTAGACCTCAGGCCAGCTCCTACGAGCAGTACTTC. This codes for CSARPQASSYEQYF.

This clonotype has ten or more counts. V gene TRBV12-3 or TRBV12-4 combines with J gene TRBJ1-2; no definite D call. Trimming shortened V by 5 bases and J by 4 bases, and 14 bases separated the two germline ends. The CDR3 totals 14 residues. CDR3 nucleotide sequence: TGTGCCAGCAGTGCCCAACAGCGCTCCTATGGCTACACCTTC. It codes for CASSAQQRSYGYTF.

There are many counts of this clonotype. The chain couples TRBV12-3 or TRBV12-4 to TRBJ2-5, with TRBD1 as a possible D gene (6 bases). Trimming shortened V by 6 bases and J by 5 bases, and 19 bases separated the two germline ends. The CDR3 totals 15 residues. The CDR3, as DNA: TGTGCCAGCAGCCCAGGGGTCCTCCCAGGGGAGACCCAGTACTTC. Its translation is CASSPGVLPGETQYF.

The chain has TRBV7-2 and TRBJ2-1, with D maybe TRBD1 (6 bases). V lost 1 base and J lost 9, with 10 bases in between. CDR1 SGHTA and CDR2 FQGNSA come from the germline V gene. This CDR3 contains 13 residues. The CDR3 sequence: CASSLGGGGEQFF. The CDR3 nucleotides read TGTGCCAGCAGCTTAGGAGGGGGTGGTGAGCAGTTCTTC.

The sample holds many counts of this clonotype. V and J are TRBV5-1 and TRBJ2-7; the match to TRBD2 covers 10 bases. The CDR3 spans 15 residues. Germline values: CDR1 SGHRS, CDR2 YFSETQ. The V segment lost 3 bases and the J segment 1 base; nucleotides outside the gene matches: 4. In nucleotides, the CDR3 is TGCGCCAGCAGCTCCACGACTAGCGGGTCCTACGAGCAGTACTTC. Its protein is CASSSTTSGSYEQYF.

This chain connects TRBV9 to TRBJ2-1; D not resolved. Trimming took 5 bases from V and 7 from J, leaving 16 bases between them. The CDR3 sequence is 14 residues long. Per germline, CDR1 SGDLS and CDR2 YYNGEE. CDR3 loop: CASSFRPLMNEQFF. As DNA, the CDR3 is TGTGCCAGCAGTTTCAGGCCCCTAATGAATGAGCAGTTCTTC.

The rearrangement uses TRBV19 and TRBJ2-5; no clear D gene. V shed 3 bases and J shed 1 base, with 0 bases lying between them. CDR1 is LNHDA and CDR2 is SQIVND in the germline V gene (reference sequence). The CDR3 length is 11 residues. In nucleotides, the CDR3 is TGTGCCAGTAGTATCCAAGAGACCCAGTACTTC. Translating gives CASSIQETQYF.

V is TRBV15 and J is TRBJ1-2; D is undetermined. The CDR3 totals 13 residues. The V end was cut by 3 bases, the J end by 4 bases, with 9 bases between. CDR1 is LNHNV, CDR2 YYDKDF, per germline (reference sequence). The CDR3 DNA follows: TGTGCCACCAGCAGCTCGGGAGCCTATGGCTACACCTTC. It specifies CATSSSGAYGYTF. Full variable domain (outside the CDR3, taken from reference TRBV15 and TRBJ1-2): DAMVIQNPRYQVTQFGKPVTLSCSQTLNHNVMYWYQQKSSQAPKLLFHYYDKDFNNEADTPDNFQSRRPNTSFCFLDIRSPGLGDTAMYLCATSSSGAYGYTFGSGTRLTVV.

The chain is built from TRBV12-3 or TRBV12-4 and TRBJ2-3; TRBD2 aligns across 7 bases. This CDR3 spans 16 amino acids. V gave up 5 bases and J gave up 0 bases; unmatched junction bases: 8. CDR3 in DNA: TGTGCCAGCAGTCCCAATCGAGCGGGAAGCACAGATACGCAGTATTTT. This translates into CASSPNRAGSTDTQYF.

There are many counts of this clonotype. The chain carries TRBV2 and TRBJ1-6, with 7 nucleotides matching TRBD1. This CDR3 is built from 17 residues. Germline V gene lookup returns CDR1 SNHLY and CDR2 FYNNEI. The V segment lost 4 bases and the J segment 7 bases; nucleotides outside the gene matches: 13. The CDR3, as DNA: TGTGCCAGCAGTGGAACGGTAGAGGGACAGCGAAATTCACCCCTCCACTTT. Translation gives CASSGTVEGQRNSPLHF.

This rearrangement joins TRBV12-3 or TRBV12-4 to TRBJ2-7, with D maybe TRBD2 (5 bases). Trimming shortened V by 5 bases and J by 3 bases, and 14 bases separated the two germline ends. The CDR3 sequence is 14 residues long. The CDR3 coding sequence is TGTGCCAGCAGTGCGAGGGAGAGTATCTACGAGCAGTACTTC. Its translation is CASSARESIYEQYF.

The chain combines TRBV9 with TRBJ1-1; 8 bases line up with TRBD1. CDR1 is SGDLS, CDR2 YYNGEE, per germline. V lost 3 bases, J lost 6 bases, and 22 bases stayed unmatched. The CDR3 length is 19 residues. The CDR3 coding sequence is TGTGCCAGCAGCGCGGGGTTAACATCAGGGTCAGGGGGCTACGCTGAAGCTTTCTTT. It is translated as CASSAGLTSGSGGYAEAFF.

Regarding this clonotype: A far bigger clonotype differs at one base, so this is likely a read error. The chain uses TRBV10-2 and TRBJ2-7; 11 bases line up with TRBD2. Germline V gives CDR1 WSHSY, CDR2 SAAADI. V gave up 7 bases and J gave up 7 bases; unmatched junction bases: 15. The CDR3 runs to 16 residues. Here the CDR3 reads CASMLSGGAPYNEQYF. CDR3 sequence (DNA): TGCGCCAGCATGCTTAGCGGGGGGGCACCATACAATGAGCAGTACTTC.